This T cell receptor (beta chain) was documented in a study of cytomegalovirus exposure and HLA in healthy donors. The trim removed 0 bases at V and 2 bases at J, leaving 3 bases unmatched. CDR3 length: 16 residues. The V gene's germline CDR1 is SGHTA and CDR2 FQGNSA. The PCR was carried out with 60 Vbeta primers and 13 Jbeta primers. The protocol was immunoSEQ multiplex PCR, while the TCRdb copy is restricted to in-frame clones and leaves out a portion. The repertoire holds 130,000 to 150,000 clones, 80% seen once, with nearly 7% in the top ten. The chain links TRBV7-2 to TRBJ2-7; 11 nucleotides match TRBD2. The TCR sequence derives from a man aged 35-49 years in good health and CMV-seropositive. Sequenced sample: PBMCs. For the CDR3, the DNA is TGTGCCAGCAGCTTAGCTGGGACTAGCGGAACCTACGAGCAGTACTTC. The encoded protein is CASSLAGTSGTYEQYF.